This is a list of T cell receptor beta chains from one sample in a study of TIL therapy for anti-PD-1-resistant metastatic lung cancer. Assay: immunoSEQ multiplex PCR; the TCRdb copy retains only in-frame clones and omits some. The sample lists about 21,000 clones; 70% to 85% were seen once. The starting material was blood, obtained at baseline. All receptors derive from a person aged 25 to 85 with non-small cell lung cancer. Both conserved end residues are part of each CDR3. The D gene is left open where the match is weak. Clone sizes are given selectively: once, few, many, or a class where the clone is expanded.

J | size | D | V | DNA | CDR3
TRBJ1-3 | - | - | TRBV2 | TGTGCCAGCAGGCCACAGTTCTTCTCTGGAAACACCATATATTTT | CASRPQFFSGNTIYF
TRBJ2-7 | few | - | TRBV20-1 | TGCGCTGGAGGGAGAGCCGACGAGCAGTACTTC | CAGGRADEQYF
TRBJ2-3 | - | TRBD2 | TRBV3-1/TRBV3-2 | TGTGCCAGCAGCCCGTCAGGACGGGGGGGTTGGGCAGATACGCAGTATTTT | CASSPSGRGGWADTQYF
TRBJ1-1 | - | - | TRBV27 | TGTGCCAGCAGGATACAGGGTCAGAACACTGAAGCTTTCTTT | CASRIQGQNTEAFF
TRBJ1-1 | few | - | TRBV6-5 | TGTGCCAGCACCTATACACTCGGCGGTGAAGCTTTCTTT | CASTYTLGGEAFF
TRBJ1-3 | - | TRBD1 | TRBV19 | TGTGCCAGTATGAGATCCCCGGGACAGGGTTTTTCTGGAAACACCATATATTTT | CASMRSPGQGFSGNTIYF
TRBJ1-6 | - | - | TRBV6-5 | TGTGCCAGCAGTTCCACCTGGACAGTAAATTCACCCCTCCACTTT | CASSSTWTVNSPLHF
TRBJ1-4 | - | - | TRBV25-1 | TGTGCCTCGGGGGGACGGATTAATGAAAAACTGTTTTTT | CASGGRINEKLFF
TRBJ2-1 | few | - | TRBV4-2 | TGTGCCAGCAGCCAAGGTATCCGGGACAATGAGCAGTTCTTC | CASSQGIRDNEQFF
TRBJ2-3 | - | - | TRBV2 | TGTGCCAGCAGTGTCGGTTTGGGGTTGGGGACAGATACGCAGTATTTT | CASSVGLGLGTDTQYF
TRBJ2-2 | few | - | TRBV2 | TGTGCCAGCAGTGTCCAGCGGAGGAGCACCGGGGAGCTGTTTTTT | CASSVQRRSTGELFF
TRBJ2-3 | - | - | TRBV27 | TGTGCCAGCAGTTTATGGGACACCCAGGGGAATACGCAGTATTTT | CASSLWDTQGNTQYF
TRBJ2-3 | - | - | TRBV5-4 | TGTGCCAGCAGCTTTGCTGGGTCAGATACGCAGTATTTT | CASSFAGSDTQYF
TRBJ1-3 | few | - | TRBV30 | TGTGCCTGGACAACAGAGGGTTGGGCTGGAAACACCATATATTTT | CAWTTEGWAGNTIYF
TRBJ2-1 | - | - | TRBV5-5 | TGTGCCAGCAGCTCGCGGGACGGATACAATGAGCAGTTCTTC | CASSSRDGYNEQFF
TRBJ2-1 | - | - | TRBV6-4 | TGTGCCAGCAGTGCACACAAAGACTACAATGAGCAGTTCTTC | CASSAHKDYNEQFF
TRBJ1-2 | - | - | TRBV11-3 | TGTGCCAGCAGGGGGCCACGAGAAGGCTACACCTTC | CASRGPREGYTF
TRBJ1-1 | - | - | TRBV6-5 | TGTGCCAGCGCGTGGGCGATGAACACTGAAGCTTTCTTT | CASAWAMNTEAFF
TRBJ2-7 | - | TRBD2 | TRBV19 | TGTGCCAGTAGTATAGAACGACTAGCCGAGCAGTACTTC | CASSIERLAEQYF
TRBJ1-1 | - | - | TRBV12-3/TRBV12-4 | TGTGCCAGCAGTTTCGGGCGGGGCACTGAAGCTTTCTTT | CASSFGRGTEAFF
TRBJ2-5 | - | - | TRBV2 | TGTGCCAGCAGCCAACAGGGATTTGAGACCCAGTACTTC | CASSQQGFETQYF
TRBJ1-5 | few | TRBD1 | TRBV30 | TGTGCCTGGAGAGGATCAGACAGGGGGCACCAGCCCCAGCATTTT | CAWRGSDRGHQPQHF
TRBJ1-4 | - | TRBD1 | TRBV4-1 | TGCGCCAGCAGCCCCCGGGACAGGTTCAATGAAAAACTGTTTTTT | CASSPRDRFNEKLFF
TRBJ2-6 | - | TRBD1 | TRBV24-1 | TGTGCCACCAGTGATGGGACAGGGGACTCTGGGGCCAACGTCCTGACTTTC | CATSDGTGDSGANVLTF
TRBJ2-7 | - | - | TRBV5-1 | TGCGCCAGCAGCTTGATCCGGGACTCCGATTCCTACGAGCAGTACTTC | CASSLIRDSDSYEQYF
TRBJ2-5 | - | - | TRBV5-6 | TGTGCCAGCAGCTTAGGACTTAGGGGAGAGACCCAGTACTTC | CASSLGLRGETQYF
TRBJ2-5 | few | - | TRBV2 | TGTGCCAGCGGGGGGGCGGCTAAGACCCAGTACTTC | CASGGAAKTQYF
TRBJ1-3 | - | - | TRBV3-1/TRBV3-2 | TGTGCCAGCAGCCAAGAGGTCCTCCGGGACGGACTCTCTGGAAACACCATATATTTT | CASSQEVLRDGLSGNTIYF
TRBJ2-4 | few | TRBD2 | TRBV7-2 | TGTGCCAGCAGCCCTCAAATTAGCGGGGGAGTCATATCCAAAAACATTCAGTACTTC | CASSPQISGGVISKNIQYF
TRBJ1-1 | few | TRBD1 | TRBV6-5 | TGTGCCAGCACCGAAACTGACAGGGGGCCTGAAGCTTTCTTT | CASTETDRGPEAFF
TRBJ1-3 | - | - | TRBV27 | TGTGCCAGCAGGGACAGCTCTGGAAACACCATATATTTT | CASRDSSGNTIYF
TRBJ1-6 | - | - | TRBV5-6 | TGTGCCAGCAGCTTTCGGGGTGGGTCCGGTTTTAATTCACCCCTCCACTTT | CASSFRGGSGFNSPLHF
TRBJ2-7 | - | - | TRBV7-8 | TGTGCCAGCAGCCCAGCGACGGCCAGATCCTACGAGCAGTACTTC | CASSPATARSYEQYF
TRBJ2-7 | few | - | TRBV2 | TGTGCCAGCAGTGGATCCCGCCCGTTCTCCGAGCAGTACTTC | CASSGSRPFSEQYF
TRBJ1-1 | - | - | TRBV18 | TGTGCCAGCTCATTTACGGCCCCGGGGGGAAACACTGAAGCTTTCTTT | CASSFTAPGGNTEAFF
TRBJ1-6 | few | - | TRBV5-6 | TGTGCCAGCAGCTGGGCTAATTCACCCCTCCACTTT | CASSWANSPLHF
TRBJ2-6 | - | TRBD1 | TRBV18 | TGTGCCAGCTCCGTTACCGGGACAGGGTCCGGGGCCAACGTCCTGACTTTC | CASSVTGTGSGANVLTF
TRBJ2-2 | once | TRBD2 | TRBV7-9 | TGTGCCAGCAGCCCCCCCGGACTAGCGGGACAAGGGGAGCTGTTTTTT | CASSPPGLAGQGELFF
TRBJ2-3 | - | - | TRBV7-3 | TGTGCCAGCAGCTTCACCGGGACTAGCACAGATACGCAGTATTTT | CASSFTGTSTDTQYF
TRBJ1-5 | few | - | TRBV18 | TGTGCCAGCTCACCAGGGACGTCATCCCATCAGCCCCAGCATTTT | CASSPGTSSHQPQHF
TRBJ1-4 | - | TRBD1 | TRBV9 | TGTGCCAGCAGCGGACAGGGGGCAGGTGAAAAACTGTTTTTT | CASSGQGAGEKLFF